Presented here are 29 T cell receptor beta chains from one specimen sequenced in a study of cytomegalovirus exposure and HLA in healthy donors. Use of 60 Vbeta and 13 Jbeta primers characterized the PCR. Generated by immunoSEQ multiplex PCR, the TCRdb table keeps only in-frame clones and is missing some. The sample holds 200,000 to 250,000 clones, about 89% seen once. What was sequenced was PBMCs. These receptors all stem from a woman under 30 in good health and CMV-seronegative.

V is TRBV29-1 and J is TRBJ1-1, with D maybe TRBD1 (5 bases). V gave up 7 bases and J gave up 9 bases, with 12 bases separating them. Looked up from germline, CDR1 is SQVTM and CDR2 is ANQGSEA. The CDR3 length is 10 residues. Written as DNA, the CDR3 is TGCAGCGGACTCGACAGTAAAGCTTTCTTT. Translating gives CSGLDSKAFF.

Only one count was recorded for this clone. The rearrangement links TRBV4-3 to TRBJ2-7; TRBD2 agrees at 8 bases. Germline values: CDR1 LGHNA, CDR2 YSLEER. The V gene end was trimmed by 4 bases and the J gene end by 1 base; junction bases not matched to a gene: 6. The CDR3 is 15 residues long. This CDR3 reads CASSPRASGSYEQYF. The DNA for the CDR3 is TGCGCCAGCAGCCCCCGGGCTAGCGGGTCCTACGAGCAGTACTTC.

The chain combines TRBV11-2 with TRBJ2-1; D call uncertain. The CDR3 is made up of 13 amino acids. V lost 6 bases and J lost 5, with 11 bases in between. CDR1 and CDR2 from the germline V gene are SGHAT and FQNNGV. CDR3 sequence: CASSHTDNNEQFF. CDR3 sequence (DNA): TGTGCCAGCAGTCATACAGATAACAATGAGCAGTTCTTC.

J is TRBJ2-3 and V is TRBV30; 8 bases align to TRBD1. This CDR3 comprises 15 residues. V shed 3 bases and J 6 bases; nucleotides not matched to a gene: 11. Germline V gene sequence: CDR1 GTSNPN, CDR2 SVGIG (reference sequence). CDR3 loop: CAWRPGQGGFDTQYF. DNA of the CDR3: TGTGCCTGGAGACCTGGACAGGGCGGTTTTGATACGCAGTATTTT.

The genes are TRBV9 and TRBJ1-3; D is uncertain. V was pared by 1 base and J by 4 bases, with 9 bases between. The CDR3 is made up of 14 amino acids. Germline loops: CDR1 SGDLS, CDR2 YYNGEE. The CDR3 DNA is TGTGCCAGCAGCGTATCGGTCTTGGGAAACACCATATATTTT. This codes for CASSVSVLGNTIYF.

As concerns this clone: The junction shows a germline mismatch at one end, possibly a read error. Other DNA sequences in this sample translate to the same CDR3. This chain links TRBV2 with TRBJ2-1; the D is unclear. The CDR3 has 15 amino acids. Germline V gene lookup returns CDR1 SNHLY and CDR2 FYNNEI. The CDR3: CASSPGQSSYNEQFF. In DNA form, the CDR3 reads TGTGCTAGCAGTCCGGGTCAAAGCTCCTACAATGAGCAGTTCTTC.

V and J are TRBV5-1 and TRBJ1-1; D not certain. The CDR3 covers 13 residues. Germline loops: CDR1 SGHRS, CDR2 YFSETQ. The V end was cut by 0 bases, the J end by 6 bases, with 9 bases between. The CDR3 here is CASSLDGESEAFF. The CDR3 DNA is TGCGCCAGCAGCTTGGACGGGGAGTCTGAAGCTTTCTTT.

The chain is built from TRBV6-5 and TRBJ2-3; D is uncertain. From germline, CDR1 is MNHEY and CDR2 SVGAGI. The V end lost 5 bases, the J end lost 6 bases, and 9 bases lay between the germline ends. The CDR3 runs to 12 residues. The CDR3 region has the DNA TGTGCCAGCAGTACCGCCGGTGATACGCAGTATTTT. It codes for CASSTAGDTQYF.

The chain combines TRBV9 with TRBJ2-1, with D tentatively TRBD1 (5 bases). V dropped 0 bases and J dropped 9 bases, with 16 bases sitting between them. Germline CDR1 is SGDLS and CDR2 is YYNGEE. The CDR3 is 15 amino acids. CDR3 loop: CASSVGGGPGGEQFF. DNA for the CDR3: TGTGCCAGCAGCGTAGGGGGCGGCCCCGGTGGTGAGCAGTTCTTC.

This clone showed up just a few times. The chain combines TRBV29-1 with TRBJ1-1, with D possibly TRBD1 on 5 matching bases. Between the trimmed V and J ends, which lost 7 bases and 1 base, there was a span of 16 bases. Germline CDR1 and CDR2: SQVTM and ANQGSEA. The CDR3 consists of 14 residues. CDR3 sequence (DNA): TGCAGCGCCAGTACGGGGGGAGGGAACACTGAAGCTTTCTTT. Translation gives CSASTGGGNTEAFF.

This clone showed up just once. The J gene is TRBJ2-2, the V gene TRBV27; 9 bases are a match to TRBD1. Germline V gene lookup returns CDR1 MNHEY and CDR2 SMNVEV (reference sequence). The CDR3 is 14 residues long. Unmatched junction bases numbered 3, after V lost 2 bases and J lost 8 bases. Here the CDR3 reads CASSLGTGIGELFF. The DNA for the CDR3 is TGTGCCAGCAGTTTAGGGACAGGGATAGGGGAGCTGTTTTTT.

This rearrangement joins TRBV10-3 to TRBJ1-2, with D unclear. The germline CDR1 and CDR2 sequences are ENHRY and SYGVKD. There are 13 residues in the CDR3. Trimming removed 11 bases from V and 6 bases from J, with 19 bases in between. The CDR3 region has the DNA TGTGCCGTCTGGAGGATTCAGGAAAATGGCTACACCTTC. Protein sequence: CAVWRIQENGYTF.

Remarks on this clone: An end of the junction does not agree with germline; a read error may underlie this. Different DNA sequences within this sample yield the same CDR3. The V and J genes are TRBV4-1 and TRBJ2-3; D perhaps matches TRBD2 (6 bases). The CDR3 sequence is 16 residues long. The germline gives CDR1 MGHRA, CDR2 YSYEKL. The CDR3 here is CASSQVYPGEADTQYF. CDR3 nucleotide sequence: TGTGCCAGCAGCCAAGTGTATCCGGGAGAGGCAGATACGCAGTATTTT.

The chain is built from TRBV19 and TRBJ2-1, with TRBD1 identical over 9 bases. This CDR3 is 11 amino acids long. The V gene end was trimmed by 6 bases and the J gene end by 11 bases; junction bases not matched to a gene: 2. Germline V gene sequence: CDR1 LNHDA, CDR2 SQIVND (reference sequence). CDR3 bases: TGTGCCAGTAGCCACAGGGGGCAGCAGTTCTTC. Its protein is CASSHRGQQFF.

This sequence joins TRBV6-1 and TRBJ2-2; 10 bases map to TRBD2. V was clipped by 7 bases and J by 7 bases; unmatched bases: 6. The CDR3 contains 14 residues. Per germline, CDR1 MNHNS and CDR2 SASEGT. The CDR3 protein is CASTGTSVSGELFF. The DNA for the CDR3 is TGTGCCAGCACGGGGACTAGCGTCAGCGGGGAGCTGTTTTTT.

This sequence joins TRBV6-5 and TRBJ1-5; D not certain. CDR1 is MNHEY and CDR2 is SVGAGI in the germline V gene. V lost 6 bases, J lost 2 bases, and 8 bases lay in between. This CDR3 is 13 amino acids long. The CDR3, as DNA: TGTGCCAGCAGCCGGAGGGGCAATCAGCCCCAGCATTTT. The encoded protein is CASSRRGNQPQHF.

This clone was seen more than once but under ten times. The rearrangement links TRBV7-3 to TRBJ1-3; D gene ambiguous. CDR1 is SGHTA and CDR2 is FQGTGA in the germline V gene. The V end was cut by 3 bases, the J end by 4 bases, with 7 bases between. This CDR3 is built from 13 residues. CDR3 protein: CASSLGTGNTIYF. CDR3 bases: TGTGCCAGCAGCTTGGGCACAGGAAACACCATATATTTT.

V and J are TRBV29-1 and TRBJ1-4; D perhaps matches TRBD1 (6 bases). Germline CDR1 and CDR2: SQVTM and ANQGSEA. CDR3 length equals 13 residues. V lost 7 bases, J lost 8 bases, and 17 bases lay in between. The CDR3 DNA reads TGCAGCGGCCTCAGGGGAATCGGAGAAAAACTGTTTTTT. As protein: CSGLRGIGEKLFF.

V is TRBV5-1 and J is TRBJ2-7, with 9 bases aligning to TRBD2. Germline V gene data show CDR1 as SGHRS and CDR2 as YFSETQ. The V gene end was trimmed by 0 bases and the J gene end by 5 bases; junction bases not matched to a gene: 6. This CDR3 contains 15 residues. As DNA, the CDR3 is TGCGCCAGCAGCTTGGGCGCGGCGGGAGGGGACGAGCAGTACTTC. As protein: CASSLGAAGGDEQYF.

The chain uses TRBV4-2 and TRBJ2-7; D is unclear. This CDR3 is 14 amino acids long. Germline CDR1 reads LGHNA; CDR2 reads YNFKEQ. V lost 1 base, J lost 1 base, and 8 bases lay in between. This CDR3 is CASSQVTESYEQYF. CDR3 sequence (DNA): TGTGCCAGCAGCCAAGTTACAGAATCCTACGAGCAGTACTTC.

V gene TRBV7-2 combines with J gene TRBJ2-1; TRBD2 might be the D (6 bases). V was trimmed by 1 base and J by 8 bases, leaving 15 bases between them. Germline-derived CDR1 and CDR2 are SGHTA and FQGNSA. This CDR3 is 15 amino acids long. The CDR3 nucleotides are TGTGCCAGCAGCTTAGGGACTACCTCCCCCTATGAGCAGTTCTTC. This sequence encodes CASSLGTTSPYEQFF.

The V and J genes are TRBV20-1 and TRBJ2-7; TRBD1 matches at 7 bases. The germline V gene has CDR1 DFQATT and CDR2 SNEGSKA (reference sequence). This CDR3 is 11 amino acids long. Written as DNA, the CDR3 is TGCAGCCCGGGACAGTTCTACGAGCAGTACTTC. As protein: CSPGQFYEQYF.

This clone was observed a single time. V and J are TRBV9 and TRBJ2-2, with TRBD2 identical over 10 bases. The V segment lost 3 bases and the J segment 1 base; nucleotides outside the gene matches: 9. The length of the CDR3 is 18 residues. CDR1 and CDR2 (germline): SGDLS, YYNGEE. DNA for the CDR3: TGTGCCAGCAGCGCCGGGGAGGGACTAGCGAGGAACACCGGGGAGCTGTTTTTT. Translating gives CASSAGEGLARNTGELFF.

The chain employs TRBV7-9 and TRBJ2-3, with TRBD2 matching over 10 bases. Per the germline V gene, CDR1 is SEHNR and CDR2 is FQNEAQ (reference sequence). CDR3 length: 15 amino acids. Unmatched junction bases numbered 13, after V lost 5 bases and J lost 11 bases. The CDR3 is CASSVSAGGPVGQYF. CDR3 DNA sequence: TGTGCCAGCAGCGTGTCAGCGGGGGGGCCGGTTGGGCAGTATTTT.

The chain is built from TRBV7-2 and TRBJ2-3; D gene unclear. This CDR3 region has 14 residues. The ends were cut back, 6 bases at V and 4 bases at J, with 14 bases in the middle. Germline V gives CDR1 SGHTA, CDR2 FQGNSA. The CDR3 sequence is CASSKSRRADTQYF. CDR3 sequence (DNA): TGTGCCAGCAGTAAATCCCGTCGGGCAGATACGCAGTATTTT.

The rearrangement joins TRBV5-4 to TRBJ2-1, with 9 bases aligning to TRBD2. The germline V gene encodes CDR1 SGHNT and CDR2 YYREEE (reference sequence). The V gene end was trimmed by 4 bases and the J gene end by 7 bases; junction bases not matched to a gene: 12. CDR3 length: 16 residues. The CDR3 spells CASSGKREVSVNEQFF. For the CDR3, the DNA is TGTGCCAGCAGCGGGAAGCGGGAGGTATCTGTAAATGAGCAGTTCTTC.

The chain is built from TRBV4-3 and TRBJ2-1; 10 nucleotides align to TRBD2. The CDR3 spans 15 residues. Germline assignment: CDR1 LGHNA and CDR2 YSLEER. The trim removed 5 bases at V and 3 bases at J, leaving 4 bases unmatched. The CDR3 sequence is CASSSLAGGYNEQFF. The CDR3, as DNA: TGCGCCAGCAGCTCCTTAGCGGGGGGCTACAATGAGCAGTTCTTC.

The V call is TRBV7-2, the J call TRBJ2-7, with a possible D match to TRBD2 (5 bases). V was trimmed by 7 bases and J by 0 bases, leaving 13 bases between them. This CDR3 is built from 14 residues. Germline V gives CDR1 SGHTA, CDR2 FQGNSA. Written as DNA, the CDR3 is TGTGCCAGCACCCATTCTAGCCTCTCCTACGAGCAGTACTTC. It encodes CASTHSSLSYEQYF. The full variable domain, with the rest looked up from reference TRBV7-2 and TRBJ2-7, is GAGVSQSPSNKVTEKGKDVELRCDPISGHTALYWYRQSLGQGLEFLIYFQGNSAPDKSGLPSDRFSAERTGGSVSTLTIQRTQQEDSAVYLCASTHSSLSYEQYFGPGTRLTVT.

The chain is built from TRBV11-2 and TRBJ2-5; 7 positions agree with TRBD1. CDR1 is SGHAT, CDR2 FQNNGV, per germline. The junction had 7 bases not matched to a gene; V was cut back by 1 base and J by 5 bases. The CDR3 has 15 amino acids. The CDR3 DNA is TGTGCCAGCAGCTTAGTAAAGGGGGCGCGGGAGACCCAGTACTTC. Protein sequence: CASSLVKGARETQYF.